Below are 21 T cell receptor beta chains sequenced from a single sample in a study of OX40 agonist ivuxolimab in advanced cancers. Produced via immunoSEQ multiplex PCR; TCRdb's table is partial and in-frame only. This table holds more than 50,000 clones, approximately 89% found once. The source was CD4+ or CD8+ T cells sorted from blood, collected in a trial of the OX40 agonist ivuxolimab. Source of these receptors: an adult with an advanced solid tumor such as melanoma, head and neck, liver or kidney cancer.

This sequence joins TRBV2 and TRBJ1-3; D is uncertain. CDR1 SNHLY and CDR2 FYNNEI come from the germline V gene. V lost 6 bases and J 0 bases, leaving 9 bases between the germline ends. This CDR3 region has 14 residues. The DNA of the CDR3 is TGTGCCAGCAGGAGAACCCTCTCTGGAAACACCATATATTTT. Translation: CASRRTLSGNTIYF. The full variable domain, rest sourced from reference TRBV2 and TRBJ1-3, is EPEVTQTPSHQVTQMGQEVILRCVPISNHLYFYWYRQILGQKVEFLVSFYNNEISEKSEIFDDQFSVERPDGSNFTLKIRSTKLEDSAMYFCASRRTLSGNTIYFGEGSWLTVV.

CDR3 sequence (DNA): TGTGCCAGCAGGTACCTCGTGACAGGGATAAATCAGCCCCAGCATTTT. Its translation: CASRYLVTGINQPQHF. The chain couples TRBV6-5 to TRBJ1-5; TRBD1 aligns across 7 bases. The V gene's germline CDR1 is MNHEY and CDR2 SVGAGI. The J segment lost 4 bases and the V segment lost 6 bases, leaving 12 bases of the junction unmatched. CDR3 length: 16 amino acids.

The rearrangement uses TRBV19 and TRBJ2-1, with 7 bases aligning to TRBD1. Germline CDR1 reads LNHDA; CDR2 reads SQIVND (reference sequence). The V and J ends lost 7 bases and 5 bases, in that order; junction bases with no gene match: 8. This CDR3 has 14 residues. CDR3 sequence (DNA): TGTGCCAGTACCATCCGGGACAGCAACAATGAGCAGTTCTTC. It encodes CASTIRDSNNEQFF. The full variable domain, rest sourced from reference TRBV19 and TRBJ2-1, is DGGITQSPKYLFRKEGQNVTLSCEQNLNHDAMYWYRQDPGQGLRLIYYSQIVNDFQKGDIAEGYSVSREKKESFPLTVTSAQKNPTAFYLCASTIRDSNNEQFFGPGTRLTVL.

The chain has TRBV19 and TRBJ2-2; TRBD2 might be the D (5 bases). Between the trimmed V and J ends, which lost 5 bases and 7 bases, there was a span of 17 bases. The length of the CDR3 is 15 residues. Germline CDR1 reads LNHDA; CDR2 reads SQIVND (reference sequence). In DNA, the CDR3 is TGTGCCAGTAGTGTGCTAACTAGGTTTGACGGGGAGCTGTTTTTT. Its protein product is CASSVLTRFDGELFF.

V is TRBV5-1 and J is TRBJ1-1; D is unclear. V shed 2 bases and J shed 2 bases, with 7 bases lying between them. The CDR3 consists of 13 residues. CDR1 and CDR2 from the germline V gene are SGHRS and YFSETQ. The CDR3 spells CASSFTSNTEAFF. The CDR3, as DNA: TGCGCCAGCAGCTTTACATCAAACACTGAAGCTTTCTTT.

In its sample, this clone was seen a few times. This chain joins TRBV28 and TRBJ1-2, with D possibly being TRBD1 (5 bases). CDR3 size: 14 residues. Per the germline V gene, CDR1 is MDHEN and CDR2 is SYDVKM. Trimming took 6 bases from V and 8 from J, leaving 19 bases between them. The CDR3 here is CASSPSDQGRGYTF. The CDR3 nucleotides are TGTGCCAGCAGCCCCTCCGACCAGGGAAGGGGCTACACCTTC.

The rearrangement joins TRBV19 to TRBJ1-5; the match to TRBD1 covers 7 bases. Germline lookup yields CDR1 LNHDA and CDR2 SQIVND (reference sequence). Trimming took 4 bases from V and 6 from J; bases not matched to a gene: 6. The CDR3 loop spans 14 amino acids. CDR3 in amino acids: CASSTQGRFQPQHF. CDR3 DNA sequence: TGTGCCAGTAGTACACAGGGGAGGTTTCAGCCCCAGCATTTT.

This chain connects TRBV5-1 to TRBJ1-6; possible D gene TRBD1, 6 bases. V was shortened by 0 bases and J by 8 bases, with 6 bases between the two germline ends. CDR1 is SGHRS and CDR2 is YFSETQ in the germline V gene. This CDR3 region has 13 residues. The CDR3 loop is CASSLEGDSPLHF. CDR3 bases: TGCGCCAGCAGCTTGGAGGGGGATTCACCCCTCCACTTT.

V gene TRBV29-1 combines with J gene TRBJ2-7; 7 bases match TRBD2. Germline CDR1 reads SQVTM; CDR2 reads ANQGSEA. The CDR3 consists of 13 residues. Trimming at V came to 3 bases and at J to 1 base, leaving 3 bases not matched to a gene. The CDR3 nucleotides read TGCAGCGTTGATATTAGCGGGTCCTACGAGCAGTACTTC. The encoded protein is CSVDISGSYEQYF.

This CDR3 is CASSLYQGHTEAFF. CDR3 coding DNA: TGTGCCAGCAGCTTATACCAGGGTCACACTGAAGCTTTCTTT. The rearrangement joins TRBV7-9 to TRBJ1-1; D is possibly TRBD1 (5 bases). V lost 2 bases and J 3 bases, leaving 10 bases between the germline ends. This CDR3 is 14 amino acids long. The germline V gene has CDR1 SEHNR and CDR2 FQNEAQ (reference sequence).

This clone was counted a few times. The chain employs TRBV2 and TRBJ1-1, with D perhaps matching TRBD1 (5 bases). Per the germline V gene, CDR1 is SNHLY and CDR2 is FYNNEI. This CDR3 region has 14 residues. Trimming left V 7 bases short and J 1 base short, with 13 bases between. As DNA, the CDR3 is TGTGCCAGCACCAGGGATTTAACGAACACTGAAGCTTTCTTT. Amino acids: CASTRDLTNTEAFF. Using reference TRBV2 and TRBJ1-1 for the parts outside the CDR3, the full variable domain is EPEVTQTPSHQVTQMGQEVILRCVPISNHLYFYWYRQILGQKVEFLVSFYNNEISEKSEIFDDQFSVERPDGSNFTLKIRSTKLEDSAMYFCASTRDLTNTEAFFGQGTRLTVV.

This chain connects TRBV5-4 to TRBJ1-4, with a weak D call TRBD1 (6 bases). CDR1 and CDR2 (germline): SGHNT, YYREEE (reference sequence). CDR3 length equals 15 residues. Trimming took off 0 bases at V and 3 bases at J, with 9 bases between the two ends. CDR3 in amino acids: CASSLEGGSNEKLFF. DNA for the CDR3: TGTGCCAGCAGCTTGGAAGGGGGGTCTAATGAAAAACTGTTTTTT.

A few counts support this clone. The CDR3 loop reads CASSDRGSPLHF. The CDR3 DNA sequence: TGTGCCAGCAGTGACCGGGGCTCACCCCTCCACTTT. This rearrangement joins TRBV6-4 to TRBJ1-6, with D possibly matching TRBD1 (5 bases). Per germline, CDR1 MRHNA and CDR2 SNTAGT. The germline V and J ends were trimmed by 2 bases and 10 bases, with 6 bases remaining between them. The CDR3 totals 12 residues.

V is TRBV2 and J is TRBJ1-1; TRBD1 is a possible D gene (5 bases). Germline lookup yields CDR1 SNHLY and CDR2 FYNNEI. Deletions cut 8 bases from V and 0 bases from J, with 13 bases between. The CDR3 length is 14 residues. CDR3 region: CASSLRGMNTEAFF. CDR3 in DNA: TGTGCCAGCTCCCTTCGGGGGATGAACACTGAAGCTTTCTTT. Drawing the rest from reference TRBV2 and TRBJ1-1, the complete variable domain is EPEVTQTPSHQVTQMGQEVILRCVPISNHLYFYWYRQILGQKVEFLVSFYNNEISEKSEIFDDQFSVERPDGSNFTLKIRSTKLEDSAMYFCASSLRGMNTEAFFGQGTRLTVV.

V usage is TRBV29-1 and J usage is TRBJ2-5; D may be TRBD2 (5 bases). Germline assignment: CDR1 SQVTM and CDR2 ANQGSEA. CDR3 length equals 14 residues. V gave up 7 bases and J gave up 0 bases, with 15 bases separating them. The CDR3: CSGPARRDQETQYF. The CDR3 DNA sequence: TGCAGCGGCCCCGCCCGGCGGGACCAAGAGACCCAGTACTTC.

The chain carries TRBV6-1 and TRBJ2-6; TRBD1 might be the D (5 bases). The CDR3 totals 15 residues. V was pared by 3 bases and J by 2 bases, with 8 bases between. The germline gives CDR1 MNHNS, CDR2 SASEGT. Here the CDR3 DNA reads TGTGCCAGCAGTGACGACAGAACTGGGGCCAACGTCCTGACTTTC. Protein product: CASSDDRTGANVLTF.

V usage is TRBV4-2 and J usage is TRBJ2-1, with D possibly being TRBD2 (6 bases). Germline lookup yields CDR1 LGHNA and CDR2 YNFKEQ. This CDR3 comprises 14 residues. V lost 6 bases, J lost 9 bases, and 18 bases lay in between. The CDR3, as DNA: TGTGCCAGCAGTCCTCCGGGACTTTGGGGTGAGCAGTTCTTC. Protein sequence: CASSPPGLWGEQFF.

The V gene is TRBV6-5, the J gene TRBJ1-1, with 11 bases identical to TRBD1. Germline loops: CDR1 MNHEY, CDR2 SVGAGI. The CDR3 has 13 residues. J gave up 11 bases and V 5 bases, and 7 bases lay outside the gene matches. CDR3 protein: CASSQDRGREAFF. CDR3 DNA: TGTGCCAGCAGTCAGGACAGGGGGCGGGAGGCTTTCTTT.

The V call is TRBV14, the J call TRBJ2-5, with 16 bases identical to TRBD2. CDR1 SGHDN and CDR2 FVKESK come from the germline V gene. The junction had 2 bases not matched to a gene; V was cut back by 3 bases and J by 4 bases. This CDR3 has 16 amino acids. The CDR3 bases are TGTGCCAGCAGCCACGGGACTAGCGGGAGGGCAGAGACCCAGTACTTC. Translating it yields CASSHGTSGRAETQYF.

This sequence joins TRBV11-1 and TRBJ1-1, with D tentatively TRBD1 (5 bases). The CDR3 runs to 14 residues. From germline, CDR1 is SGHAT and CDR2 FQDESV (reference sequence). Trimming left V 4 bases short and J 3 bases short, with 12 bases between. CDR3 loop: CASSSVRGDTEAFF. The DNA of the CDR3 is TGTGCCAGCAGCTCGGTGAGGGGAGACACTGAAGCTTTCTTT. The variable domain in full, completed from reference TRBV11-1 and TRBJ1-1, reads EAEVAQSPRYKITEKSQAVAFWCDPISGHATLYWYRQILGQGPELLVQFQDESVVDDSQLPKDRFSAERLKGVDSTLKIQPAELGDSAMYLCASSSVRGDTEAFFGQGTRLTVV.

This clone was detected once. The chain uses TRBV28 and TRBJ2-2; unclear D gene. This CDR3 contains 11 residues. CDR1 is MDHEN and CDR2 is SYDVKM in the germline V gene. The V gene lost 5 bases and the J gene lost 7 bases, with 5 bases spanning the gap. CDR3 in amino acids: CASSESGELFF. The CDR3 nucleotides are TGTGCCAGCAGTGAGAGCGGGGAGCTGTTTTTT.